This T cell receptor (beta chain) emerged from a study of blood T cell repertoires in COVID-19. The CDR3 spans 14 residues. Germline lookup yields CDR1 MNHEY and CDR2 SVGAGI. After removal of 6 bases from V and 3 bases from J, the junction contained 8 bases not matched to a gene. Per the authors' pipeline: Researchers report that nucleated cell counts were estimated from reference gene primer amplification. The repertoire was sequenced with immunoSEQ multiplex PCR; TCRdb's copy has only in-frame clones and lacks some. From that table come the V and J calls and clone size; the DNA was used to work out D and trimming. The profile shows about 210,000 clones, about 86% of them singletons. Exposed study participants had met a COVID-19 case within 2 weeks before entry.

V gene TRBV6-5 combines with J gene TRBJ2-7, with 7 bases that match TRBD1. This clonotype was obtained from a woman in her 30s who had been exposed to COVID-19. The sample was PBMCs or T cells enriched from blood (not recorded which). The CDR3 nucleotides are TGTGCCAGCAGCACGACAGGGTCCCACTACGAGCAGTACTTC. It translates to CASSTTGSHYEQYF.